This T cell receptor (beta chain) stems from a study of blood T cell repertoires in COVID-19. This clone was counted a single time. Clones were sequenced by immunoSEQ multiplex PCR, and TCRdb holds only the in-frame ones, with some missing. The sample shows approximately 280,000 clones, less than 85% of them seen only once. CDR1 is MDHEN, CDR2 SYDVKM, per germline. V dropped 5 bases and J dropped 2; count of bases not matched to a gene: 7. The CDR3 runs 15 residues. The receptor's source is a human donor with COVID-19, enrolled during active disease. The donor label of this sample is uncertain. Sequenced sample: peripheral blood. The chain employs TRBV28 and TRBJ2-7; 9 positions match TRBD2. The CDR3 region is CASSASGRLPYEQYF. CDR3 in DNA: TGTGCCAGCAGTGCCAGCGGGAGGCTTCCCTACGAGCAGTACTTC.